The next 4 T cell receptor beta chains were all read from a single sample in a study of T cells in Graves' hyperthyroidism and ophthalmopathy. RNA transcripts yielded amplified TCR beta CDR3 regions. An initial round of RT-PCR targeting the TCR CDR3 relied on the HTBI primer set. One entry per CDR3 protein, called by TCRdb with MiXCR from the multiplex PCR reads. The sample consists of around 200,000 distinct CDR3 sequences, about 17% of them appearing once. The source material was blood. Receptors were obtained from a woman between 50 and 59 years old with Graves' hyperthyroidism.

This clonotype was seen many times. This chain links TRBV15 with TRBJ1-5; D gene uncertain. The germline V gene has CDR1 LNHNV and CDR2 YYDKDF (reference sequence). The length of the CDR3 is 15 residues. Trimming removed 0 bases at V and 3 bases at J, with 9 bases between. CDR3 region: CATSRDRQANQPQHF. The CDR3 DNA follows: TGTGCCACCAGCAGAGATCGGCAGGCCAATCAGCCCCAGCATTTT.

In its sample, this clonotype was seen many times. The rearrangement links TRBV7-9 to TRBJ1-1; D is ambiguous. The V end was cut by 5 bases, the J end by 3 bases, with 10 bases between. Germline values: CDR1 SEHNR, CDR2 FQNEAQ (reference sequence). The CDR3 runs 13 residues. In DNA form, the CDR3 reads TGTGCCAGCAGCCCCCGGCTTGACACTGAAGCTTTCTTT. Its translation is CASSPRLDTEAFF. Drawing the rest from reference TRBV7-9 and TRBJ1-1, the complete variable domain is DTGVSQNPRHKITKRGQNVTFRCDPISEHNRLYWYRQTLGQGPEFLTYFQNEAQLEKSRLLSDRFSAERPKGSFSTLEIQRTEQGDSAMYLCASSPRLDTEAFFGQGTRLTVV.

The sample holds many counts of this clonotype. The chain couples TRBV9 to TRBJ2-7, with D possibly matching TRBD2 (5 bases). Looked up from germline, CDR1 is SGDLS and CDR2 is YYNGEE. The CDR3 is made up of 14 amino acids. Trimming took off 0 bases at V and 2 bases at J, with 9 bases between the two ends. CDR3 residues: CASSVVPGTYEQYF. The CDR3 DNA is TGTGCCAGCAGCGTAGTCCCGGGAACCTACGAGCAGTACTTC.

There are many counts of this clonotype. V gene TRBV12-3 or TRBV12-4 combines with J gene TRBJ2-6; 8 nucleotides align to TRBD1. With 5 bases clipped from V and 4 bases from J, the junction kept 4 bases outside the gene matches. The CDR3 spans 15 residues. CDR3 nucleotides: TGTGCCAGCAGTCAGGACAGGGAGGGGGCCAACGTCCTGACTTTC. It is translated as CASSQDREGANVLTF.